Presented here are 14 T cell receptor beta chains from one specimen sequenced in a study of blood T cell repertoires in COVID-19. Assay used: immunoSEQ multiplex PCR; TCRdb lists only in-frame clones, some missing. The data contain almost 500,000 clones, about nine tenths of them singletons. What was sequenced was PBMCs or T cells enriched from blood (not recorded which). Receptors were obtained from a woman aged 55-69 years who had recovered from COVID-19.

The CDR3 reads CASSVPSGGTGELFF. For the CDR3, the DNA is TGTGCCAGCAGTGTGCCTAGCGGGGGTACCGGGGAGCTGTTTTTT. The rearrangement joins TRBV2 to TRBJ2-2, with TRBD2 matching over 10 bases. V dropped 4 bases and J dropped 5; count of bases not matched to a gene: 4. CDR3 length: 15 amino acids. Germline CDR1 and CDR2: SNHLY and FYNNEI.

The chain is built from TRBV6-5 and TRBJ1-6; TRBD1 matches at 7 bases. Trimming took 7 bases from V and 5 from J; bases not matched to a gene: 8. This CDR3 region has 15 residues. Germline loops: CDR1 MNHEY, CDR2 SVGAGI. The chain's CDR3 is CASNSRGTNNSPLHF. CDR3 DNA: TGTGCCAGCAATTCCAGGGGGACGAATAATTCACCCCTCCACTTT.

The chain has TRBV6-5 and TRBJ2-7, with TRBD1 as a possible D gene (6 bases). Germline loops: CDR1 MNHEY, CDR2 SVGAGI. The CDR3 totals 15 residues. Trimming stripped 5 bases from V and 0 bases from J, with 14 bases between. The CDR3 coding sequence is TGTGCCAGCAGTCGCGACAGGAGGAGCTCCTACGAGCAGTACGTC. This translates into CASSRDRRSSYEQYV.

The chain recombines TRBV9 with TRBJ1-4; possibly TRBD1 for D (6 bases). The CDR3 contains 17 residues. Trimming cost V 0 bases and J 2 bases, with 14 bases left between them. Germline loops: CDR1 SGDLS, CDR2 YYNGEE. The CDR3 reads CASSVGRGGTTNEKLFF. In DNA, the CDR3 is TGTGCCAGCAGCGTAGGGAGGGGGGGGACCACTAATGAAAAACTGTTTTTT.

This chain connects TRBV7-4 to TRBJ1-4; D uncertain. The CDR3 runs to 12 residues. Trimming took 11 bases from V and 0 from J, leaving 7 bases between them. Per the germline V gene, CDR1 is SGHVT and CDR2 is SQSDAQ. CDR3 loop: CASPATNEKLFF. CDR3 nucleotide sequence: TGTGCCTCCCCTGCAACTAATGAAAAACTGTTTTTT.

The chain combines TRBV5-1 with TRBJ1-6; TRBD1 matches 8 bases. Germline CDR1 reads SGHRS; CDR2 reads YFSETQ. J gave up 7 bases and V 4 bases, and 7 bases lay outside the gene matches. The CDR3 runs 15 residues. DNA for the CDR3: TGCGCCAGCAGCGACCAGGGACAGGCAAATTCACCCCTCCACTTT. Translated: CASSDQGQANSPLHF.

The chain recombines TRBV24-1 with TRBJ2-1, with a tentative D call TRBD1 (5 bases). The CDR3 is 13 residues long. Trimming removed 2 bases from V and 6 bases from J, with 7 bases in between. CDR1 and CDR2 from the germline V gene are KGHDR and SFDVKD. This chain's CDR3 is CATSDYQGNEQFF. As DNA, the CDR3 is TGTGCCACCAGTGATTACCAGGGCAATGAGCAGTTCTTC.

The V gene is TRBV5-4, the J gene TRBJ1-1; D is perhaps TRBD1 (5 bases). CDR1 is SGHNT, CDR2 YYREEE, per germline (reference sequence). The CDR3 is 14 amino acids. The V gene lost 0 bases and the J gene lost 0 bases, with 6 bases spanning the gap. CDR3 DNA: TGTGCCAGCAGCTTGGAACAGGTGAACACTGAAGCTTTCTTT. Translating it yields CASSLEQVNTEAFF. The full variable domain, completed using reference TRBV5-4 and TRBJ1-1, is ETGVTQSPTHLIKTRGQQVTLRCSSQSGHNTVSWYQQALGQGPQFIFQYYREEENGRGNFPPRFSGLQFPNYSSELNVNALELDDSALYLCASSLEQVNTEAFFGQGTRLTVV.

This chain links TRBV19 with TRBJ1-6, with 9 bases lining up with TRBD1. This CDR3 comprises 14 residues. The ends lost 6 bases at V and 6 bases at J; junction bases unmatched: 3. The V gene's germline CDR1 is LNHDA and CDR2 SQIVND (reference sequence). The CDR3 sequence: CASSPQGANSPLHF. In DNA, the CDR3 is TGTGCCAGTAGCCCACAGGGGGCTAATTCACCCCTCCACTTT.

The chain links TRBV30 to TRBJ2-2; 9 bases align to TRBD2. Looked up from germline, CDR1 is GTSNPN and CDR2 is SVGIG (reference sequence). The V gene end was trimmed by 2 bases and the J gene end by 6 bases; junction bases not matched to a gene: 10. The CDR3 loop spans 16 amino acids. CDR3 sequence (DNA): TGTGCCTGGAGTATAGGAGCGGGGGGCTTCGCCGGGGAGCTGTTTTTT. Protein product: CAWSIGAGGFAGELFF.

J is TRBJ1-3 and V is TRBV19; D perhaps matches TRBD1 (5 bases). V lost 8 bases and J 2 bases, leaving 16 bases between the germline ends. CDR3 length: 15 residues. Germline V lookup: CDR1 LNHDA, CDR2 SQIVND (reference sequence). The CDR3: CASSEPGLTGNTIYF. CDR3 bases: TGTGCCAGTTCAGAACCAGGGTTAACTGGAAACACCATATATTTT.

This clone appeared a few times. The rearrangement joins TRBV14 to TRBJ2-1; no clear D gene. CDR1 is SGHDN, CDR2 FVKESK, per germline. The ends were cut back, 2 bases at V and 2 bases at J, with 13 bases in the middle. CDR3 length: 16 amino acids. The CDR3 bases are TGTGCCAGCAGCCAACTTACTACCAGCGCCTACAATGAGCAGTTCTTC. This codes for CASSQLTTSAYNEQFF.

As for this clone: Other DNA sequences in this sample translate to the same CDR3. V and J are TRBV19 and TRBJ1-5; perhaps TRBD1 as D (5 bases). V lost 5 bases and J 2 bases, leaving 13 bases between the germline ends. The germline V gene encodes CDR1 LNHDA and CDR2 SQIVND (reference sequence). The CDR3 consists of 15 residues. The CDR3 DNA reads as TGTGCCAGTAGTTTTCAGGGCCTGGGCAATCAGCCCCAGCATTTT. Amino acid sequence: CASSFQGLGNQPQHF.

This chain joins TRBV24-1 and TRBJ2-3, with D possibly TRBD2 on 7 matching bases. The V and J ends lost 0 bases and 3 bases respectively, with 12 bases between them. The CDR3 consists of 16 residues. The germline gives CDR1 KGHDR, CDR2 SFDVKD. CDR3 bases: TGTGCCACCAGTGATTTGCCGGGGGGCGGAACAGATACGCAGTATTTT. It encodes CATSDLPGGGTDTQYF.